Included here is one T cell receptor beta chain sequence, with context. The entry originates in a study of T-cell memory formation after mild COVID-19. The CDR3 is 15 amino acids. Germline loops: CDR1 SGHAT, CDR2 FQNNGV. Between the trimmed V and J ends, which lost 4 bases and 5 bases, there was a span of 16 bases. One entry per CDR3 protein, called by TCRdb with MiXCR from the 5' RACE reads. The sample shows about 310,000 distinct CDR3 sequences, around 19% of them seen only once. The chain joins TRBV11-2 to TRBJ2-3, with a possible D match to TRBD1 (5 bases). The sample consisted of PBMCs or a T cell subset sorted from them (not recorded which). The sequence derives from a man younger than 30 who had mild COVID-19 (a few samples of this study predate the infection). Cell type and time point are not known. DNA of the CDR3: TGTGCCAGCAGCTCCAGTCTTGGGGCGCGAGATACGCAGTATTTT. This translates into CASSSSLGARDTQYF.